This TCR beta chain was captured in a study of OX40 agonist ivuxolimab in advanced cancers. Study details: All patients had ivuxolimab intravenously every 2 weeks at 0.01 to 10 mg/kg. Of mixed ages from about 20 to 90 and averaging roughly 66 years, the group was roughly 85% male.

From germline, CDR1 is SGDLS and CDR2 YYNGEE. CDR3 length: 18 amino acids. Germline trimming cut 3 bases from V and 0 bases from J; bases unmatched to any gene: 11. As to this clone: As yet, its antigen is unknown.

The table came from immunoSEQ multiplex PCR; TCRdb's copy has only in-frame clones and leaves some out. The sample comprises several thousand clones, around 71% of which are singletons, and more than 55% rests with the top ten. With autoimmune disease history or systemic immunosuppression, patients were excluded. Findings of the study overall: Expanded peripheral T-cell antigen specificity went undetermined.

The sequencing here drew on CD4+ or CD8+ T cells sorted from blood, taken in a trial of the OX40 agonist ivuxolimab. The clonotype originates from an adult with an advanced solid tumor such as melanoma, head and neck, liver or kidney cancer. This sequence joins TRBV9 and TRBJ1-4, with 7 bases that match TRBD1. For the CDR3, the DNA is TGTGCCAGCAGCGGAACAGGGGTGGGAAGTGCAACTAATGAAAAACTGTTTTTT. Translation gives CASSGTGVGSATNEKLFF. Looking up the rest from reference TRBV9 and TRBJ1-4 gives the full variable domain: DSGVTQTPKHLITATGQRVTLRCSPRSGDLSVYWYQQSLDQGLQFLIQYYNGEERAKGNILERFSAQQFPDLHSELNLSSLELGDSALYFCASSGTGVGSATNEKLFFGSGTQLSVL.